This TCR beta chain was found in a study of blood T cell repertoires in COVID-19. Overall study context: Acute-phase and convalescent COVID-19 samples originated in the United States, Italy and Spain. Sample material is recorded as cDNA or gDNA derived from T cells, B-cell-depleted T cells, or PBMCs.

Per germline, CDR1 MNHNY and CDR2 SVGAGI (reference sequence). This CDR3 contains 14 residues. Between the trimmed V and J ends, which lost 6 bases and 16 bases, there was a span of 24 bases. Authors' analysis steps: Reference gene primer amplification gave nucleated cell count estimates. Clones were read by immunoSEQ multiplex PCR, and TCRdb kept only the in-frame ones, dropping some. The DNA gave D and trimming, while V, J and clone size come from that table. The sample comprises around 68,000 clones, approximately 93% of which are singletons, and 2.5% to 3% rests with the top ten. This clone has only one observation.

The V and J genes are TRBV6-6 and TRBJ1-4, with D maybe TRBD1 (6 bases). Sequenced material: peripheral blood. The receptor was derived from an older man with active COVID-19. This chain's CDR3 is CASSPGGQMILGFF. The CDR3 DNA is TGTGCCAGCAGCCCGGGAGGACAGATGATTTTAGGGTTTTTT.